This T cell receptor beta chain was observed in a study of CD8+CD57+ T cells in acquired aplastic anemia. Study-level findings and limits: Between patients and controls, around 30 CD8+ CDR3 sequences were found in common.

All patients picked for sequencing had shown, by flow cytometry, an expansion of CD8+CD57+ cells. Genomic DNA, the template, was used for profiling of the TCR beta VDJ and CDR3. TCRdb re-called the reads through MiXCR, storing one row per CDR3 protein. The repertoire includes around 200,000 distinct CDR3 sequences, around 50% of them detected once, and roughly 13% sits in the top ten. The ends were cut back, 0 bases at V and 10 bases at J, with 10 bases in the middle. The V gene's germline CDR1 is DFQATT and CDR2 SNEGSKA (reference sequence). CDR3 size: 13 residues. Concerning this clonotype: Antigen specificity is unknown.

The sample was sorted CD4+, CD8+, or CD8+CD57+ T cells (not recorded which) from PBMCs. The source of this sequence is a human donor with aplastic anemia. The chain joins TRBV20-1 to TRBJ1-6; weak D call: TRBD1 (5 bases). The chain's CDR3 is CSARDPGNSPLHF. CDR3 nucleotides: TGCAGTGCTAGAGATCCAGGGAACTCACCCCTCCACTTT.